Detailed here is one T cell receptor (beta chain). Its antigen is undetermined. Lactation, pregnancy, other autoimmune disease or uncontrolled infection excluded patients. The sample is drawn from a study of T cells in Graves' hyperthyroidism and ophthalmopathy. Study in general: Peripheral blood sampling occurred at initial diagnosis, before any treatment.

TCR beta CDR3 regions were amplified from RNA. The HTBI set primed first-round TCR CDR3 RT-PCR. TCRdb recomputed calls from the multiplex PCR reads with MiXCR, one row per CDR3 protein. The repertoire holds hundreds of thousands of distinct CDR3 sequences, with roughly 14% as singletons. V dropped 1 base and J dropped 0 bases, with 11 bases sitting between them. This CDR3 region has 16 residues. Germline CDR1 and CDR2: SGHTS and YDEGEE. Study-wide results and limits: It was a median roughly six months before onset that the model predicted ophthalmopathy.

Specimen: blood. V is TRBV5-8 and J is TRBJ2-1; D is ambiguous. The source of this sequence is a man aged 18 to 35 with Graves' ophthalmopathy. Written as DNA, the CDR3 is TGTGCCAGCAGCTTGACTCGCTCCTCCTCCTACAATGAGCAGTTCTTC. It is translated as CASSLTRSSSYNEQFF.